The source of this TCR beta chain is a study of T cells after yellow fever vaccination (dated by TCRdb to 2018 to 2020). For the study in its entirety: Libraries from fractions with low cell numbers were prepared with the SMART-Seq v4 Ultra Low Input RNA kit. Two healthy male donors made up the cohort, one aged 18 to 30 years and the other aged 30 to 40 years. Blood samples were taken at several timepoints before and after primary and secondary immunization, and bulk PBMC replicates and cell subsets were isolated. To track T-cell clones before and after primary and booster YFV17D yellow fever vaccination, bulk TCR alpha and beta repertoires were sequenced longitudinally.

Synthesis of TCR cDNA relied on 5'RACE template switching, a step that introduced a universal primer site along with unique molecular identifiers. Priming for cDNA synthesis came from both the TCR alpha and TCR beta constant segments. Libraries were amplified in two PCR steps, with sample barcodes and sequencing adapters added in the second step. Sequencing of the libraries was done on either Illumina HiSeq 2500 (2x100 bp) or NovaSeq (2x150 bp). As for the authors' bioinformatics: MIGEC was used to demultiplex reads and collapse the reads into UMI consensus sequences, and MiXCR was used for V(D)J alignment. Using edgeR on replicate PBMC samples, clonotypes were called vaccine-responding if FDR was below 0.01 and the log2 fold change was above 5 up to day 15. CD4 or CD8 identity was assigned to each bulk clonotype according to whether the clonotype was present at higher abundance in the sequenced CD4 repertoire or the sequenced CD8 repertoire. Clones were called with MiXCR by TCRdb after fastp trimmed the public reads at Q25, and only in-frame beta chains were retained. Every CDR3 protein is listed once, alongside the most common genes and DNA of its rows. The V and J calls come from TCRdb's annotation, not from the publication. Here the sample has around 300,000 distinct CDR3 sequences; 10% to 15% occur a single time. The ten biggest clones cover around 0.55% of the sample.

Summary of the overall study and its limitations: Because abundant contaminating clonotypes from the bulk population could be contained in FACS-sorted repertoires, computational filtering was required. Most clones expanded after primary vaccination were re-detected after the booster (almost 97% of CD4 and more than 70% of CD8), suggesting broad memory maintenance. Because only a couple of donors were included in the study, the extent to which the findings can be generalized is limited. A small share of clonotypes was detected in both CD4 and CD8 compartments, with the overlap likely arising from convergent recombination. Compared with the primary T-cell response, the secondary T-cell response was faster but weaker, reaching its peak on day 5 rather than on day 15.

The treatment or condition label on this specimen signifies: live attenuated yellow fever vaccine strain. A standard Ficoll-Paque protocol was used to isolate PBMCs from peripheral blood. CD4 and CD8 T-cell fractions were isolated with Dynabeads CD4 and CD8 positive selection kits. RNA was extracted with TriZol from bulk PBMCs, CD4 and CD8 fractions, and dextramer-positive and dextramer-negative fractions. Trimming leaves V shorter by 5 bases and J shorter by 2 bases, with the junction holding 7 bases beyond the gene matches. From cysteine to phenylalanine, the CDR3 is 14 amino acids long. Only the CDR3 portion is preserved as DNA: 42 bases, with reading frame beginning at the first base. Based on the germline V gene (reference sequence), the CDR1 and CDR2 sequences are DFQATT and SNEGSKA. On this clonotype: The antigen it binds to is not known. No per-base quality is available; no much larger clone lies one base away.

Sequences were derived from CD4+ T cells sorted from PBMCs, sampled 45 days after the yellow fever booster vaccination. The clonotype originates from a man in his thirties or forties who received the YFV17D yellow fever vaccine. Recombination connected TRBV20-1 to TRBJ2-7; TRBD1 fits 9 bases in the junction. The nucleotides read TGCAGTGCTCCCCGGGACAGGGACACCTACGAGCAGTACTTC. It translates to CSAPRDRDTYEQYF.